Presented here are 29 T cell receptor beta chains from one specimen sequenced in a study of shared clonotypes between healthy human individuals. Method: immunoSEQ multiplex PCR; TCRdb's copy keeps in-frame clones and lacks some. The sample records roughly 2.5 million clones, around nine tenths being singletons. Sequencing was done on a sample of naive CD4+ T cells sorted from blood. This sample's subset: CD45RA+ positively selected. These TCRs come from a man aged 18 to 29 in good health.

The chain is built from TRBV7-9 and TRBJ2-1, with D tentatively TRBD1 (5 bases). In germline, CDR1 is SEHNR, CDR2 FQNEAQ (reference sequence). With 5 bases removed from V and 10 bases from J, the gap between germline ends came to 15 bases. The CDR3 sequence is 13 residues long. CDR3 amino acids: CASSTPNRYEQFF. As DNA, the CDR3 is TGTGCCAGCAGCACTCCTAACAGGTACGAGCAGTTCTTC.

This chain connects TRBV18 to TRBJ1-3; weak D call: TRBD1 (5 bases). Germline V gene sequence: CDR1 KGHSH, CDR2 LQKENI. The CDR3 covers 16 residues. V was shortened by 3 bases and J by 0 bases, with 12 bases between the two germline ends. CDR3 amino acids: CASSPYRGASGNTIYF. The CDR3, as DNA: TGTGCCAGCTCACCCTATAGGGGCGCCTCTGGAAACACCATATATTTT.

The chain has TRBV5-1 and TRBJ2-3; D not resolved. This CDR3 spans 14 amino acids. Trimming shortened V by 4 bases and J by 4 bases, and 13 bases separated the two germline ends. Germline V lookup: CDR1 SGHRS, CDR2 YFSETQ. The CDR3 is CASSPSAVSDTQYF. The CDR3 nucleotides read TGCGCCAGCAGCCCCTCGGCGGTATCAGATACGCAGTATTTT.

A remark on this clone: This same CDR3 is encoded by further DNA sequences in the sample. This chain joins TRBV18 and TRBJ1-4, with 9 bases lining up with TRBD1. Germline V gene sequence: CDR1 KGHSH, CDR2 LQKENI. V dropped 1 base and J dropped 8; count of bases not matched to a gene: 2. CDR3 size: 14 residues. This CDR3 reads CASSPRQGGEKLFF. Written as DNA, the CDR3 is TGTGCCAGCTCACCACGACAGGGGGGAGAAAAACTGTTTTTT.

The chain has TRBV28 and TRBJ1-2; D is undetermined. V lost 1 base, J lost 5 bases, and 8 bases lay in between. This CDR3 is 13 amino acids long. Per the germline V gene, CDR1 is MDHEN and CDR2 is SYDVKM. The CDR3 region has the DNA TGTGCCAGCAGTTTATACCAAGATTATGGCTACACCTTC. It specifies CASSLYQDYGYTF.

For the CDR3, the DNA is TGTGCCATCAGTGAGTCCACAGCAAGGACCTACAATGAGCAGTTCTTC. Amino acid sequence: CAISESTARTYNEQFF. V and J are TRBV10-3 and TRBJ2-1; D gene unclear. Trimming took 0 bases from V and 2 from J, leaving 11 bases between them. The CDR3 covers 16 residues. Germline V gene lookup returns CDR1 ENHRY and CDR2 SYGVKD.

J is TRBJ2-1 and V is TRBV4-1; tentatively, D is TRBD2 (5 bases). CDR3 length: 16 residues. Germline values: CDR1 MGHRA, CDR2 YSYEKL. Deletions cut 4 bases from V and 0 bases from J, with 13 bases between. In DNA form, the CDR3 reads TGCGCCAGCAGCCCCTCGGAGGTAAGCTCCTACAATGAGCAGTTCTTC. The encoded protein is CASSPSEVSSYNEQFF.

V usage is TRBV4-3 and J usage is TRBJ2-7; D unclear. Trimming removed 0 bases at V and 0 bases at J, with 12 bases between. This CDR3 contains 16 residues. Germline loops: CDR1 LGHNA, CDR2 YSLEER. CDR3 sequence (DNA): TGCGCCAGCAGCCAAGAAAGAGATTTTTCCTCCTACGAGCAGTACTTC. It encodes CASSQERDFSSYEQYF.

V gene TRBV5-6 combines with J gene TRBJ2-4; D assignment may be TRBD1 or TRBD2 (6 bases each). The CDR3 runs to 15 residues. V shed 5 bases and J shed 15 bases, with 27 bases lying between them. The germline V gene has CDR1 SGHDT and CDR2 YYEEEE. Here the CDR3 reads CASSMGGPLQGRGYF. CDR3 bases: TGTGCCAGCAGTATGGGGGGTCCCTTACAGGGCCGAGGGTACTTC.

J is TRBJ1-2 and V is TRBV6-5; D is possibly TRBD1 (5 bases). The CDR3 contains 15 residues. Germline-derived CDR1 and CDR2 are MNHEY and SVGAGI. V lost 6 bases and J 3 bases, leaving 17 bases between the germline ends. CDR3 nucleotide sequence: TGTGCCAGCAGATGGGGCACTGCCAATGACTATGGCTACACCTTC. It codes for CASRWGTANDYGYTF.

The chain is built from TRBV4-3 and TRBJ1-2, with D maybe TRBD1 (5 bases). This CDR3 has 15 amino acids. The V end was cut by 0 bases, the J end by 4 bases, with 12 bases between. Germline CDR1 and CDR2: LGHNA and YSLEER. The chain's CDR3 is CASSQDQEGAYGYTF. CDR3 in DNA: TGCGCCAGCAGCCAAGATCAGGAAGGGGCCTATGGCTACACCTTC.

The chain combines TRBV28 with TRBJ1-1; 7 bases are shared with TRBD1. The junction had 9 bases not matched to a gene; V was cut back by 1 base and J by 1 base. CDR3 length equals 17 residues. CDR1 is MDHEN and CDR2 is SYDVKM in the germline V gene. The CDR3 region is CASSLLVGAGGNTEAFF. The CDR3 coding sequence is TGTGCCAGCAGTTTATTGGTAGGGGCAGGGGGGAACACTGAAGCTTTCTTT.

This clone was counted a single time. Other DNA sequences of this sample code for an identical CDR3. The J gene is TRBJ2-7, the V gene TRBV7-8; 13 bases map to TRBD2. The CDR3 is 15 amino acids. Germline V gene sequence: CDR1 SGHVS, CDR2 FQNEAQ. Trimming at V came to 1 base and at J to 3 bases, leaving 0 bases not matched to a gene. CDR3 protein: CASSLGTSGSYEQYF. DNA of the CDR3: TGTGCCAGCAGCTTAGGGACTAGCGGGAGCTACGAGCAGTACTTC.

V is TRBV28 and J is TRBJ2-3; 7 bases are a match to TRBD2. V trimming: 1 base; J trimming: 2 bases; junction bases outside the gene matches: 9. This CDR3 comprises 17 residues. CDR1 and CDR2 from the germline V gene are MDHEN and SYDVKM. CDR3 DNA: TGTGCCAGCAGTTTATCCCCCCCGGGGGGAAACACAGATACGCAGTATTTT. Residues: CASSLSPPGGNTDTQYF.

The chain employs TRBV6-1 and TRBJ2-5; 8 nucleotides agree with TRBD2. The CDR3 covers 17 residues. CDR1 is MNHNS and CDR2 is SASEGT in the germline V gene. The J segment lost 5 bases and the V segment lost 4 bases, leaving 15 bases of the junction unmatched. The CDR3 sequence: CASSGTTTSGGRETQYF. The CDR3 nucleotides are TGTGCCAGCAGTGGAACCACTACTAGCGGAGGGCGGGAGACCCAGTACTTC.

The V call is TRBV7-2, the J call TRBJ2-5; tentative D call: TRBD1 (6 bases). The CDR3 extends over 15 amino acids. Germline V gene sequence: CDR1 SGHTA, CDR2 FQGNSA. Deletions cut 1 base from V and 5 bases from J, with 14 bases between. CDR3 loop: CASSLVSSQGETQYF. CDR3 DNA: TGTGCCAGCAGCTTAGTCTCCTCTCAGGGGGAGACCCAGTACTTC.

Turning to this clone: This specimen includes other DNA sequences encoding the same CDR3. The chain combines TRBV5-1 with TRBJ2-7, with TRBD2 as a possible D gene (6 bases). This CDR3 is built from 12 residues. The V and J ends lost 0 bases and 7 bases respectively, with 8 bases between them. CDR1 is SGHRS and CDR2 is YFSETQ in the germline V gene. CDR3 region: CASSLEGGEQYF. In nucleotides, the CDR3 is TGCGCCAGCAGCTTGGAGGGAGGTGAGCAGTACTTC.

As for this clone: The same CDR3 arises from other DNA sequences in this sample as well. The CDR3: CATGTAYEQYF. The CDR3 bases are TGTGCCACCGGGACAGCCTACGAGCAGTACTTC. The J gene is TRBJ2-7, the V gene TRBV19; 7 nucleotides line up with TRBD1. With V trimmed by 10 bases and J by 2 bases, 2 bases remained unmatched. Germline V lookup: CDR1 LNHDA, CDR2 SQIVND (reference sequence). The CDR3 spans 11 residues.

The chain carries TRBV5-6 and TRBJ2-7, with D hard to call. The V end lost 7 bases, the J end lost 0 bases, and 14 bases lay between the germline ends. Looked up from germline, CDR1 is SGHDT and CDR2 is YYEEEE. The CDR3 sequence is 14 residues long. CDR3 in DNA: TGTGCCAGCTCCTTGCCCCCACCCTCCTACGAGCAGTACTTC. It translates to CASSLPPPSYEQYF.

The chain employs TRBV6-6 and TRBJ2-7, with 10 bases fitting TRBD1. J was trimmed by 2 bases and V by 5 bases; bases with no gene match: 6. CDR3 size: 15 residues. Germline CDR1 reads MNHNY; CDR2 reads SVGAGI (reference sequence). The CDR3 reads CASSQDRGSTYEQYF. CDR3 sequence (DNA): TGTGCCAGCAGTCAGGACAGGGGGTCGACCTACGAGCAGTACTTC.

The chain uses TRBV2 and TRBJ1-5, with 9 positions matching TRBD1. CDR1 SNHLY and CDR2 FYNNEI come from the germline V gene. This CDR3 contains 13 residues. Trimming cost V 4 bases and J 5 bases; bases outside gene matches: 0. CDR3 protein: CASSGDRDQPQHF. CDR3 nucleotide sequence: TGTGCCAGCAGTGGGGACAGGGATCAGCCCCAGCATTTT.

CDR3 residues: CASSQESQGPRETQYF. The CDR3 bases are TGCGCCAGCAGCCAAGAGTCCCAGGGGCCACGGGAGACCCAGTACTTC. The gene calls are TRBV4-1 and TRBJ2-5; D perhaps matches TRBD1 (6 bases). Germline assignment: CDR1 MGHRA and CDR2 YSYEKL. The CDR3 runs 16 residues. Trimming stripped 0 bases from V and 5 bases from J, with 16 bases between.

The gene calls are TRBV2 and TRBJ1-6; TRBD1 is a possible D gene (6 bases). The CDR3 contains 14 residues. The V and J ends lost 0 bases and 10 bases respectively, with 10 bases between them. CDR1 SNHLY and CDR2 FYNNEI come from the germline V gene. The CDR3 reads CASSEARGSSPLHF. The CDR3 region has the DNA TGTGCCAGCAGTGAAGCCAGGGGCAGCTCACCCCTCCACTTT.

This chain connects TRBV7-2 to TRBJ2-4; no reliable D call. Germline CDR1 reads SGHTA; CDR2 reads FQGNSA. The CDR3 runs 15 residues. The germline V and J ends were trimmed by 1 base and 4 bases, with 11 bases remaining between them. The CDR3 DNA reads as TGTGCCAGCAGCTTAGATTTGAACAGAAAAAACATTCAGTACTTC. This gives the protein CASSLDLNRKNIQYF.

This chain joins TRBV5-6 and TRBJ1-6; 8 bases are a match to TRBD1. This CDR3 has 14 residues. The junction had 3 bases not matched to a gene; V was cut back by 2 bases and J by 8 bases. Germline V gene sequence: CDR1 SGHDT, CDR2 YYEEEE. The chain's CDR3 is CASSLQGGYSPLHF. The CDR3 bases are TGTGCCAGCAGCTTACAGGGGGGTTATTCACCCCTCCACTTT.

The chain is built from TRBV9 and TRBJ2-7; 12 bases agree with TRBD1. After removal of 0 bases from V and 6 bases from J, the junction contained 10 bases not matched to a gene. Looked up from germline, CDR1 is SGDLS and CDR2 is YYNGEE. The CDR3 extends over 17 amino acids. Written as DNA, the CDR3 is TGTGCCAGCAGCGTAGCGGGACAGGGGGCGCGAGTCCCCGAGCAGTACTTC. It encodes CASSVAGQGARVPEQYF.

The gene calls are TRBV9 and TRBJ1-2, with TRBD1 identical over 7 bases. Germline V gene sequence: CDR1 SGDLS, CDR2 YYNGEE. This CDR3 comprises 14 residues. V lost 5 bases and J lost 2; bases outside the gene matches: 6. CDR3 DNA sequence: TGTGCCAGCAGTATGGGACAGATAAACTATGGCTACACCTTC. Residues: CASSMGQINYGYTF. Full variable domain (outside the CDR3, taken from reference TRBV9 and TRBJ1-2): DSGVTQTPKHLITATGQRVTLRCSPRSGDLSVYWYQQSLDQGLQFLIQYYNGEERAKGNILERFSAQQFPDLHSELNLSSLELGDSALYFCASSMGQINYGYTFGSGTRLTVV.

This clone came up once. This rearrangement joins TRBV19 to TRBJ2-6; D not certain. The CDR3 has 14 amino acids. The germline gives CDR1 LNHDA, CDR2 SQIVND (reference sequence). The germline V and J ends were trimmed by 7 bases and 0 bases, with 7 bases remaining between them. CDR3 sequence reads: CASTPHSGANVLTF. In DNA form, the CDR3 reads TGTGCCAGTACTCCCCACTCTGGGGCCAACGTCCTGACTTTC.

The rearrangement uses TRBV11-2 and TRBJ2-5; 8 nucleotides match TRBD1. The germline gives CDR1 SGHAT, CDR2 FQNNGV. Trimming took 4 bases from V and 2 from J; bases not matched to a gene: 6. This CDR3 has 15 residues. The CDR3 DNA follows: TGTGCCAGCAGCTGGCAAGGGACAGGACAAGAGACCCAGTACTTC. Its protein is CASSWQGTGQETQYF.